This TCR beta chain is from a study of blood T cell repertoires in COVID-19. Whole-study context: Acute and convalescent COVID-19 specimens originated in the United States, Italy and Spain.

The repertoire was sequenced with immunoSEQ multiplex PCR; TCRdb's copy has only in-frame clones and lacks some. This table has 300,000 to 350,000 clones, roughly 87% appearing once. V shed 5 bases and J shed 5 bases, with 10 bases lying between them. CDR3 size: 12 residues. The receptor's source is a man in his late teens or twenties with active or convalescent COVID-19. V is TRBV12-3 or TRBV12-4 and J is TRBJ2-7; perhaps TRBD2 as D (5 bases). Sequenced material: peripheral blood. CDR3 residues: CASSHTRNEQYF. In nucleotides, the CDR3 is TGTGCCAGCAGTCACACTAGAAACGAGCAGTACTTC.